This T cell receptor (beta chain) originates from a study of post-analysis software for immune sequencing data. Study observations and caveats: Patients carried 5 or 6 TRBV segments more frequently than controls did, and TRBV5-6, TRBV5-1 and TRBV20-1 were among them.

In the case of this clonotype: Its antigen is undetermined.

Carried by the TCR beta cDNA libraries were unique molecular identifiers. TCRdb processed the PCR reads anew with MiXCR; each CDR3 protein has one entry. The sample carries roughly 540,000 distinct CDR3 sequences, less than 40% recorded once. The germline CDR1 and CDR2 sequences are MNHEY and SVGAGI. The CDR3 has 16 amino acids. J was trimmed by 1 base and V by 2 bases; bases with no gene match: 5. This clonotype was sampled from a girl aged 2-17 years with multiple sclerosis. Sequencing input: blood. The chain is built from TRBV6-5 and TRBJ2-1; TRBD2 agrees at 7 bases. The CDR3 DNA reads as TGTGCCAGCAGTTACGCCACCGGGAGGTCCTACAATGAGCAGTTCTTC. Amino acid sequence: CASSYATGRSYNEQFF.